Below, 23 T cell receptor beta chains from the same sample are listed, as sequenced in a study of blood T cell repertoires in COVID-19. The table came from immunoSEQ multiplex PCR; TCRdb's copy has only in-frame clones and leaves some out. Altogether about 180,000 clones are present, about 79% being singletons, with the ten largest covering nearly 15%. The specimen was PBMCs or T cells enriched from blood (not recorded which). The receptors were sampled from a man aged 45-65 years who had recovered from COVID-19.

The chain is built from TRBV11-3 and TRBJ2-5; 7 positions agree with TRBD2. The CDR3 length is 13 residues. V trimming: 3 bases; J trimming: 9 bases; junction bases outside the gene matches: 7. The germline V gene has CDR1 SGHNT and CDR2 YENEEA. This chain's CDR3 is CASSFHPGGSQYF. In nucleotides, the CDR3 is TGTGCCAGCAGCTTTCACCCGGGGGGTTCCCAGTACTTC.

The chain uses TRBV28 and TRBJ1-6, with D possibly TRBD1 on 6 matching bases. Between the trimmed V and J ends, which lost 5 bases and 7 bases, there was a span of 15 bases. Per the germline V gene, CDR1 is MDHEN and CDR2 is SYDVKM. This CDR3 comprises 15 residues. The CDR3 loop reads CASSRPQGRNSPLHF. The DNA for the CDR3 is TGTGCCAGCAGTCGACCACAGGGTCGAAATTCACCCCTCCACTTT. Full variable domain (outside the CDR3, taken from reference TRBV28 and TRBJ1-6): DVKVTQSSRYLVKRTGEKVFLECVQDMDHENMFWYRQDPGLGLRLIYFSYDVKMKEKGDIPEGYSVSREKKERFSLILESASTNQTSMYLCASSRPQGRNSPLHFGNGTRLTVT.

This clone was seen a single time. The chain uses TRBV7-2 and TRBJ2-2; TRBD2 might be the D (5 bases). V lost 4 bases, J lost 6 bases, and 15 bases lay in between. CDR1 SGHTA and CDR2 FQGNSA come from the germline V gene. This CDR3 has 15 residues. CDR3 nucleotides: TGTGCCAGCAGCTCCGGCGGGCTAGCATCCGGGGAGCTGTTTTTT. Translated, it gives CASSSGGLASGELFF.

The chain combines TRBV5-1 with TRBJ2-3; D gene uncertain. Trimming took 0 bases from V and 2 from J, leaving 10 bases between them. The CDR3 loop spans 15 amino acids. The germline CDR1 and CDR2 sequences are SGHRS and YFSETQ. The DNA for the CDR3 is TGCGCCAGCAGCTTGGGTGGTTTACTCACAGATACGCAGTATTTT. This codes for CASSLGGLLTDTQYF.

The chain links TRBV19 to TRBJ2-5; 10 bases line up with TRBD1. Trimming at V came to 5 bases and at J to 5 bases, leaving 8 bases not matched to a gene. The CDR3 has 15 residues. CDR1 LNHDA and CDR2 SQIVND come from the germline V gene (reference sequence). The CDR3 DNA is TGTGCCAGTAGTTCACGGGACAGGGGAGTGGAGACCCAGTACTTC. Translation gives CASSSRDRGVETQYF.

The chain joins TRBV27 to TRBJ1-1; 10 bases map to TRBD1. The CDR3 contains 15 residues. Losses at the gene ends were 2 bases for V and 5 bases for J; bases not matched to a gene: 5. The germline V gene encodes CDR1 MNHEY and CDR2 SMNVEV (reference sequence). CDR3 sequence (DNA): TGTGCCAGCAGTTTACGACAGGGGGCGAGGACTGAAGCTTTCTTT. Translation gives CASSLRQGARTEAFF.

The rearrangement uses TRBV5-1 and TRBJ2-3; possible D gene TRBD2, 5 bases. The germline CDR1 and CDR2 sequences are SGHRS and YFSETQ. V was trimmed by 2 bases and J by 0 bases, leaving 10 bases between them. The CDR3 spans 15 residues. In DNA, the CDR3 is TGCGCCAGCAGCTTAACTAGAGGGAGCACAGATACGCAGTATTTT. Its protein is CASSLTRGSTDTQYF.

The V call is TRBV12-3 or TRBV12-4, the J call TRBJ2-1; TRBD2 matches 7 bases. With 5 bases clipped from V and 9 bases from J, the junction kept 7 bases outside the gene matches. The CDR3 extends over 13 amino acids. The CDR3 DNA reads TGTGCCAGCAGTCCCCCGTCGGGAGGTGAGCAGTTCTTC. This gives the protein CASSPPSGGEQFF.

This clone has just one count. This chain uses TRBV19 with TRBJ1-3, with 8 nucleotides matching TRBD1. Germline V gene data show CDR1 as LNHDA and CDR2 as SQIVND (reference sequence). Trimming at V came to 10 bases and at J to 2 bases, leaving 10 bases not matched to a gene. This CDR3 spans 15 amino acids. The CDR3 DNA reads TGTGCCACCAAACCCGACAGGGGAACTGGAAACACCATATATTTT. It encodes CATKPDRGTGNTIYF.

As regards this clone: One end of the junction fails to match germline, which may point to a read error. The chain employs TRBV5-8 and TRBJ1-1; a weak D match, TRBD1 (5 bases). The CDR3 spans 14 residues. CDR1 is SGHTS and CDR2 is YDEGEE in the germline V gene. For the CDR3, the DNA is TGTGCCAGCAGGTTGGGACCTCACGGGGCTGAAGCTTTCTTT. Translating gives CASRLGPHGAEAFF.

The chain recombines TRBV7-9 with TRBJ2-3; 11 bases are a match to TRBD2. This CDR3 comprises 17 residues. Trimming at V came to 1 base and at J to 6 bases, leaving 9 bases not matched to a gene. Germline V CDR1 and CDR2: SEHNR, FQNEAQ (reference sequence). This CDR3 is CASSLGTSGGPLDTQYF. The CDR3, as DNA: TGTGCCAGCAGCTTAGGTACTAGCGGGGGACCCCTGGATACGCAGTATTTT.

CDR3 protein: CASSLAPGNTEAFF. CDR3 coding DNA: TGTGCCAGCAGCTTGGCACCAGGGAACACTGAAGCTTTCTTT. V is TRBV7-8 and J is TRBJ1-1; D is undetermined. The length of the CDR3 is 14 residues. Germline lookup yields CDR1 SGHVS and CDR2 FQNEAQ. Trimming cost V 3 bases and J 1 base, with 9 bases left between them.

The rearrangement joins TRBV12-3 or TRBV12-4 to TRBJ1-5; no firm D call. V lost 1 base, J lost 6 bases, and 7 bases lay in between. The CDR3 is 13 amino acids. CDR3 in DNA: TGTGCCAGCAGTTTAGGGGAGGCTCAGCCCCAGCATTTT. Protein: CASSLGEAQPQHF.

The rearrangement links TRBV7-8 to TRBJ1-2; 7 bases fit TRBD1. The junction had 7 bases not matched to a gene; V was cut back by 2 bases and J by 4 bases. Germline-derived CDR1 and CDR2 are SGHVS and FQNEAQ. The CDR3 sequence is 15 residues long. The CDR3 loop reads CASSLQGGAGYGYTF. CDR3 DNA: TGTGCCAGCAGCTTACAGGGGGGCGCAGGCTATGGCTACACCTTC.

This clone was observed a single time. J is TRBJ2-7 and V is TRBV23-1; 8 nucleotides match TRBD1. TRBV23-1 is known as an ORF, though its function is uncertain. The CDR3 spans 13 residues. Trimming at V came to 8 bases and at J to 5 bases, leaving 8 bases not matched to a gene. The chain's CDR3 is CASGDRLVHEQYF. The CDR3 DNA reads as TGCGCCAGCGGGGACAGGCTAGTCCACGAGCAGTACTTC.

Here the CDR3 DNA reads TGTGCCAGCAGCTTAGTCCAGACAGCATACAATGAGCAGTTCTTC. This translates into CASSLVQTAYNEQFF. The V and J genes are TRBV7-9 and TRBJ2-1, with D possibly TRBD1 on 5 matching bases. This CDR3 has 15 residues. The germline V and J ends were trimmed by 1 base and 4 bases, with 11 bases remaining between them. Germline CDR1 reads SEHNR; CDR2 reads FQNEAQ (reference sequence).

The rearrangement uses TRBV28 and TRBJ1-2, with 9 bases that match TRBD1. V lost 5 bases to trimming and J lost 4 bases; unmatched junction nucleotides: 8. This CDR3 has 15 residues. The germline CDR1 and CDR2 sequences are MDHEN and SYDVKM. The chain's CDR3 is CASSPRDRVLYGYTF. The CDR3 bases are TGTGCCAGCAGTCCCCGGGACAGGGTACTCTATGGCTACACCTTC.

To note about this clone: The sample carries other DNA sequences with the same CDR3. The rearrangement links TRBV5-1 to TRBJ1-4; D is ambiguous. From germline, CDR1 is SGHRS and CDR2 YFSETQ. The ends were cut back, 0 bases at V and 0 bases at J, with 3 bases in the middle. The length of the CDR3 is 14 residues. Here the CDR3 reads CASSLAATNEKLFF. In DNA, the CDR3 is TGCGCCAGCAGCTTGGCTGCAACTAATGAAAAACTGTTTTTT. Complete variable domain (other parts from reference TRBV5-1 and TRBJ1-4): KAGVTQTPRYLIKTRGQQVTLSCSPISGHRSVSWYQQTPGQGLQFLFEYFSETQRNKGNFPGRFSGRQFSNSRSEMNVSTLELGDSALYLCASSLAATNEKLFFGSGTQLSVL.

This chain joins TRBV6-1 and TRBJ1-4, with D possibly TRBD1 on 6 matching bases. The V gene lost 1 base and the J gene lost 7 bases, with 13 bases spanning the gap. In germline, CDR1 is MNHNS, CDR2 SASEGT. This CDR3 is built from 15 residues. For the CDR3, the DNA is TGTGCCAGCAGTGAAGATCGGGGGGCCGGTGAAAAACTGTTTTTT. This codes for CASSEDRGAGEKLFF.

V gene TRBV6-5 combines with J gene TRBJ2-7; the D gene is possibly TRBD2 (5 bases). CDR1 is MNHEY and CDR2 is SVGAGI in the germline V gene. Deletions cut 3 bases from V and 0 bases from J, with 12 bases between. The CDR3 covers 15 residues. Here the CDR3 reads CASSYDGLFSYEQYF. CDR3 nucleotides: TGTGCCAGCAGTTATGACGGACTGTTCTCCTACGAGCAGTACTTC.

The chain is built from TRBV21-1 and TRBJ1-2. TRBV21-1 constitutes a pseudogene. This CDR3 spans 12 amino acids. The CDR3 protein is CASTPRENGYTF. The CDR3 region has the DNA TGTGCCAGCACCCCGAGAGAGAATGGCTACACCTTC.

Here the CDR3 DNA reads TGCGCCAGCAGCTTGGGGGGGACAGGATACAATGAGCAGTTCTTC. This sequence encodes CASSLGGTGYNEQFF. V is TRBV5-1 and J is TRBJ2-1; TRBD1 matches 8 bases. V lost 0 bases to trimming and J lost 4 bases; unmatched junction nucleotides: 3. Germline lookup yields CDR1 SGHRS and CDR2 YFSETQ. The length of the CDR3 is 15 residues.

V and J are TRBV19 and TRBJ2-2, with D perhaps TRBD1 (6 bases). CDR3 size: 15 residues. Germline loops: CDR1 LNHDA, CDR2 SQIVND (reference sequence). The V and J ends lost 7 bases and 0 bases respectively, with 12 bases between them. CDR3 protein: CASTPGHPNTGELFF. Here the CDR3 DNA reads TGTGCCAGTACCCCGGGACACCCGAACACCGGGGAGCTGTTTTTT.